Below, 2 T cell receptor beta chains from the same sample are listed, as sequenced in a study of tissue T cells after allogeneic stem cell transplantation. The time point denotes: mouse harvest day 14 after allogeneic transplant. Mouse grafts combined 10^7 T-cell-depleted bone marrow cells with 10^6 splenic CD5+ T cells. Sequencing used immunoSEQ multiplex PCR; TCRdb keeps in-frame clones, though not all of them. The sample records approximately 5,000 clones, roughly 30% being singletons. Sequences were obtained from skin. All receptors come from a female BALB/c mouse given C57BL/6 T cells with graft-versus-host disease after an allogeneic hematopoietic cell transplant.

This clone was observed a handful of times. The gene names given are mouse names. The read stops 1 residue short of the end of the CDR3; the missing end is completed from the germline J gene. The chain uses TRBV23 and TRBJ1-1; TRBD1 is the table's D call, not checked against the DNA. CDR1 and CDR2 (germline): KGHTA, FQNQQP. CDR3 length equals 13 residues. The CDR3 spells CSSSQNRITEVFF. The sequenced part of the CDR3 DNA is TGCTCCAGCAGTCAAAACAGGATCACAGAAGTCTTC.

This clone has only a few counts. Gene and germline names: mouse. The CDR3 end is not reached by the read, which stops 1 residue before it; the germline J gene fills it in. The rearrangement links TRBV2 to TRBJ2-1; D not certain. The germline V and J ends were trimmed by 0 bases and 9 bases, with 3 bases remaining between them. Germline V gene sequence: CDR1 LGHNA, CDR2 YSYQKL. There are 11 residues in the CDR3. The DNA read from the CDR3 is TGTGCCAGCAGCCAAGAGAGTGAGCAGTTC. Its protein is CASSQESEQF. The whole CDR3 is CASSQESEQFF.